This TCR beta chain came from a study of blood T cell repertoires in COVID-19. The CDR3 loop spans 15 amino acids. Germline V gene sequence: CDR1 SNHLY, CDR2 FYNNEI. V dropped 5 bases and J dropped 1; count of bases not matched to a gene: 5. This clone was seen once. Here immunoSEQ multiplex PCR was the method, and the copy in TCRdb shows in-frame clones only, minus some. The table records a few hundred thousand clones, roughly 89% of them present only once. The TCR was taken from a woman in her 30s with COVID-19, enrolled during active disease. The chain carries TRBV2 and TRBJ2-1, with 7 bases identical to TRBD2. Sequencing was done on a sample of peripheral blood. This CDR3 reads CASSWRGISYNEQFF. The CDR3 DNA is TGTGCCAGCAGTTGGCGGGGGATTTCCTACAATGAGCAGTTCTTC.